This TCR beta chain was sequenced for a study of cytomegalovirus exposure and HLA in healthy donors. Points from the study as a whole: 87-base-pair reads could not separate some V segments, including TRBV6-2 and TRBV6-3.

Points on this clone: Its antigen is still unknown.

Vbeta (60) and Jbeta (13) primers were used in the PCR. Method: immunoSEQ multiplex PCR; TCRdb's copy keeps in-frame clones and lacks some. The table includes almost 70,000 clones, 60% to 75% detected once. This CDR3 is 15 amino acids long. Germline lookup yields CDR1 KGHSH and CDR2 LQKENI. Sequenced: PBMCs. The chain has TRBV18 and TRBJ2-5; maybe TRBD1 (5 bases). The J call may be faulty, since TRBJ2-7 better matches the DNA end. The origin of this receptor is a male donor in good health and CMV-seropositive. The CDR3 loop is CASSPETAWTYEQYF. The CDR3 DNA sequence: TGTGCCAGCTCACCTGAGACAGCTTGGACCTACGAGCAGTACTTC.